Below, 11 T cell receptor beta chains from the same sample are listed, as sequenced in a study of T cells in Graves' hyperthyroidism and ophthalmopathy. TCR beta CDR3 regions were amplified from RNA transcripts. TCR CDR3 regions were first amplified by RT-PCR with HTBI primers. One entry per CDR3 protein results from TCRdb running MiXCR on the multiplex PCR reads. This table holds roughly 500,000 distinct CDR3 sequences, around 42% found once. Sequencing input: peripheral blood or thyroid tissue (not recorded which). These TCRs come from an adult woman with Graves' disease, either hyperthyroidism or ophthalmopathy (not recorded which).

DNA for the CDR3: TGTGCCACGAAGAGGGCTTATAGCAATCAGCCCCAGCATTTT. Translation gives CATKRAYSNQPQHF. This rearrangement joins TRBV24-1 to TRBJ1-5; no clear D gene. The CDR3 runs to 14 residues. Germline V gives CDR1 KGHDR, CDR2 SFDVKD. Trimming took 10 bases from V and 0 from J, leaving 12 bases between them.

A few counts support this clonotype. The chain recombines TRBV7-9 with TRBJ2-3; no clear D. Trimming shortened V by 10 bases and J by 1 base, and 15 bases separated the two germline ends. CDR1 and CDR2 (germline): SEHNR, FQNEAQ (reference sequence). CDR3 size: 14 residues. The CDR3 here is CATTPRLRTDTQYF. The CDR3 DNA follows: TGTGCCACCACACCGAGACTGCGCACAGATACGCAGTATTTT.

V is TRBV10-3 and J is TRBJ1-2, with 8 bases aligning to TRBD1. CDR3 length equals 16 residues. CDR1 and CDR2 from the germline V gene are ENHRY and SYGVKD. After removal of 6 bases from V and 2 bases from J, the junction contained 11 bases not matched to a gene. The CDR3 DNA reads as TGTGCCATCAGCGAAGCGGACAGGGAATCGAACTATGGCTACACCTTC. This gives the protein CAISEADRESNYGYTF.

The chain couples TRBV9 to TRBJ2-1, with 8 nucleotides matching TRBD2. V lost 2 bases and J lost 3; bases outside the gene matches: 4. This CDR3 region has 15 residues. Per germline, CDR1 SGDLS and CDR2 YYNGEE. The CDR3 here is CASSVSGSDYNEQFF. Here the CDR3 DNA reads TGTGCCAGCAGCGTCAGCGGGAGTGACTACAATGAGCAGTTCTTC.

This clonotype was seen ten or more times. The chain combines TRBV11-2 with TRBJ1-6, with D perhaps matching TRBD1 (6 bases). Deletions cut 1 base from V and 10 bases from J, with 17 bases between. From germline, CDR1 is SGHAT and CDR2 FQNNGV. The CDR3 runs 16 residues. The CDR3 bases are TGTGCCAGCAGCTTAGTTGTAGGGGGGCGCAAGTCACCCCTCCACTTT. Translated, it gives CASSLVVGGRKSPLHF.

This sequence joins TRBV25-1 and TRBJ2-5; TRBD1 matches at 10 bases. There are 14 residues in the CDR3. Per the germline V gene, CDR1 is MGHDK and CDR2 is SYGVNS. Losses at the gene ends were 4 bases for V and 3 bases for J; bases not matched to a gene: 2. The chain's CDR3 is CASSATGGKETQYF. CDR3 sequence (DNA): TGTGCCAGCAGTGCGACAGGGGGCAAAGAGACCCAGTACTTC.

This clonotype was counted at least ten times. The V gene is TRBV7-2, the J gene TRBJ2-7, with TRBD2 matching over 7 bases. The CDR3 covers 15 residues. Germline-derived CDR1 and CDR2 are SGHTA and FQGNSA. The junction had 5 bases not matched to a gene; V was cut back by 1 base and J by 2 bases. The CDR3 DNA reads as TGTGCCAGCAGCTTAGTTACTAGCGCTGCCTACGAGCAGTACTTC. The encoded protein is CASSLVTSAAYEQYF.

V usage is TRBV9 and J usage is TRBJ2-7; TRBD2 aligns across 13 bases. The CDR3 runs 16 residues. V trimming: 3 bases; J trimming: 7 bases; junction bases outside the gene matches: 10. Germline assignment: CDR1 SGDLS and CDR2 YYNGEE. The CDR3, as DNA: TGTGCCAGCAGCGCGGGACTAGCGGGACGTATACGGGAGCAGTACTTC. Translating it yields CASSAGLAGRIREQYF.

This clonotype came up many times. The CDR3, as DNA: TGTGCCAGTTACGGCCCATCCTCAGGGTACGAGCAGTACTTC. Translating gives CASYGPSSGYEQYF. V and J are TRBV6-5 and TRBJ2-7, with a weak D call TRBD1 (5 bases). The germline gives CDR1 MNHEY, CDR2 SVGAGI. The CDR3 has 14 amino acids. V gave up 9 bases and J gave up 4 bases, with 19 bases separating them.

The table lists this clonotype with many counts. The chain links TRBV14 to TRBJ2-7; maybe TRBD1 (6 bases). This CDR3 contains 15 residues. V was pared by 5 bases and J by 2 bases, with 16 bases between. Per the germline V gene, CDR1 is SGHDN and CDR2 is FVKESK. CDR3: CASSEGTHFTYEQYF. CDR3 bases: TGTGCCAGCAGCGAAGGGACACACTTCACCTACGAGCAGTACTTC.

J is TRBJ1-1 and V is TRBV5-1, with 7 bases matching TRBD1. Germline V gives CDR1 SGHRS, CDR2 YFSETQ. CDR3 size: 13 residues. Unmatched junction bases numbered 10, after V lost 8 bases and J lost 6 bases. The CDR3 region is CASHVQGSSEAFF. As DNA, the CDR3 is TGCGCCAGTCACGTACAGGGGTCCTCTGAAGCTTTCTTT.